This TCR beta chain was obtained from a study of identical twins. Study-wide results and limits: A lower insertion count was a feature of abundant cord blood beta clonotypes, with no such feature in memory repertoires. The study found excess low generation probability among twin-shared out-of-frame alpha sequences.

A remark on this clonotype: Antigen unknown.

Germline values: CDR1 MNHEY, CDR2 SMNVEV (reference sequence). The ends were cut back, 4 bases at V and 5 bases at J, with 12 bases in the middle. This CDR3 has 13 residues. It was template switching that added a universal primer site, and there were unique molecular identifiers on the cDNA. TCRdb independently ran MiXCR on the 5' RACE reads; one entry per CDR3 protein. The sample has 250,000 to 300,000 distinct CDR3 sequences, approximately 8.6% seen once. The sample also formed part of further work on yellow fever vaccine responses in identical twins.

The genes are TRBV27 and TRBJ2-7, with D possibly TRBD1 on 5 matching bases. Input material: CD8+ T cells sorted from blood. The TCR originated in a woman aged 18-35 years in good health. The CDR3 here is CASSSGRGHEQYF. In DNA form, the CDR3 reads TGTGCCAGCAGTTCCGGTAGGGGCCACGAGCAGTACTTC.